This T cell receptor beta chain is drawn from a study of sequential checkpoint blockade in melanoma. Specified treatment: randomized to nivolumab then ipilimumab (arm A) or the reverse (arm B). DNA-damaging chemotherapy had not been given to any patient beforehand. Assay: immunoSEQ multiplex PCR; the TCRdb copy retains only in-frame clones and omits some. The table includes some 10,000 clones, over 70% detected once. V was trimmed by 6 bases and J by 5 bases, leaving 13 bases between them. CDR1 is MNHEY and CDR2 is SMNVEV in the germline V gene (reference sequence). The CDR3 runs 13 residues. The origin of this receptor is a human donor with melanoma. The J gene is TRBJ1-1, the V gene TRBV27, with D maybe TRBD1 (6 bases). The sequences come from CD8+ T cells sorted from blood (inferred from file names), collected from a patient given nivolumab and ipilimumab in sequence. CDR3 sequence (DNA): TGTGCCAGCAGCCAGGGGCGTAGGACTGAAGCTTTCTTT. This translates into CASSQGRRTEAFF.